Listed below are T cell receptor beta chains from one sample, sequenced in a study of glioma-infiltrating T cells after dendritic cell vaccination. Produced via immunoSEQ multiplex PCR; TCRdb's table is partial and in-frame only. Seen here are roughly 60,000 clones, 86% observed once, and the top ten hold more than 9%. The input for sequencing was blood, taken after dendritic cell vaccination. All receptors come from a human donor with glioblastoma. The CDR3 runs from the conserved cysteine through the conserved F or W. Each record gives: CDR3 protein, CDR3 DNA, J gene, clone size, D gene, V gene. The D gene is left open where the match is weak. Rows give clone size only sometimes, using once, few, many, or a class for an expanded clone.

CDR3aa: CASRMGGPVTEAFF
CDR3nt: TGTGCCAGCAGGATGGGGGGGCCGGTCACTGAAGCTTTCTTT
j_gene: TRBJ1-1
abundance: .
d_gene: .
v_gene: TRBV25-1

CDR3aa: CASSPRSIDGSSYNEQFF
CDR3nt: TGTGCCAGCTCACCTCGCAGTATTGACGGGAGCTCCTACAATGAGCAGTTCTTC
j_gene: TRBJ2-1
abundance: .
d_gene: .
v_gene: TRBV18

CDR3aa: CASSPLYEQYF
CDR3nt: TGTGCCAGCAGCCCCCTCTACGAGCAGTACTTC
j_gene: TRBJ2-7
abundance: .
d_gene: .
v_gene: TRBV7-9

CDR3aa: CASRARLAGTSYNEQFF
CDR3nt: TGTGCCAGCAGGGCCCGACTAGCGGGTACTTCCTACAATGAGCAGTTCTTC
j_gene: TRBJ2-1
abundance: .
d_gene: TRBD2
v_gene: TRBV2

CDR3aa: CATSRGREDTQYF
CDR3nt: TGTGCCACCAGCAGAGGCAGGGAAGATACGCAGTATTTT
j_gene: TRBJ2-3
abundance: .
d_gene: .
v_gene: TRBV15

CDR3aa: CASSRGDTGELFF
CDR3nt: TGTGCCAGCTCGCGAGGAGACACCGGGGAGCTGTTTTTT
j_gene: TRBJ2-2
abundance: once
d_gene: .
v_gene: TRBV18

CDR3aa: CASEGRDYSSSGNTIYF
CDR3nt: TGTGCCAGCGAAGGCAGGGACTATTCGAGCTCTGGAAACACCATATATTTT
j_gene: TRBJ1-3
abundance: .
d_gene: .
v_gene: TRBV7-9

CDR3aa: CASSGEIPGQGVF
CDR3nt: TGTGCCAGCAGCGGCGAAATTCCGGGACAGGGGGTCTTT
j_gene: TRBJ1-1
abundance: .
d_gene: TRBD1
v_gene: TRBV6-6

CDR3aa: CASSFLQGRGGELFF
CDR3nt: TGTGCCAGCAGCTTCCTCCAGGGCAGAGGCGGGGAGCTGTTTTTT
j_gene: TRBJ2-2
abundance: .
d_gene: .
v_gene: TRBV5-5

CDR3aa: CASSPRQGVRETQYF
CDR3nt: TGCGCCAGCAGCCCAAGACAGGGGGTTAGGGAGACCCAGTACTTC
j_gene: TRBJ2-5
abundance: .
d_gene: TRBD1
v_gene: TRBV4-3

CDR3aa: CASSQAQGDNSPLHF
CDR3nt: TGCGCCAGCAGCCAAGCACAGGGGGATAATTCACCCCTCCACTTT
j_gene: TRBJ1-6
abundance: .
d_gene: TRBD1
v_gene: TRBV4-1

CDR3aa: CASRTGSTGELFF
CDR3nt: TGTGCCAGCAGAACGGGAAGCACCGGGGAGCTGTTTTTT
j_gene: TRBJ2-2
abundance: .
d_gene: .
v_gene: TRBV6-5

CDR3aa: CASSLTSLAGANEQYF
CDR3nt: TGTGCCAGCAGCTTAACCTCTCTAGCGGGAGCTAACGAGCAGTACTTC
j_gene: TRBJ2-7
abundance: few
d_gene: TRBD2
v_gene: TRBV7-2